The entry below describes one T cell receptor (beta chain). Its specificity is not known. An input of roughly 0.5 to 1 ug of RNA was subjected to reverse transcription using random hexamers. TCRdb fed the immunoSEQ multiplex PCR reads into MiXCR, producing one record per CDR3 protein. In the table there are about 210,000 distinct CDR3 sequences, about 95% of which are singletons. The sample originates from a study of CD8 T cells in Susac syndrome. Study-level results: The study conceded that its TCR sequencing and HLA analysis involved relatively few individuals.

The CDR3 contains 12 residues. The germline V gene has CDR1 DFQATT and CDR2 SNEGSKA (reference sequence). V lost 7 bases to trimming and J lost 1 base; unmatched junction nucleotides: 1. Sequencing targeted TCR beta in blood CD8+ and CD4+ T cells. The multiple sclerosis controls were treatment-naive patients affected by stable or active relapsing-remitting disease. Negative isolation was used for CD8+ and CD4+ T cells, and FACS enrichment was applied to TEMRA cells. Sequenced: CD4+ T cells from PBMCs. The TCR comes from a human donor with multiple sclerosis. J is TRBJ2-3 and V is TRBV20-1; TRBD1 matches 8 bases. The CDR3 DNA follows: TGCAGTGTGGGACAGGGCACAGATACGCAGTATTTT. Its translation: CSVGQGTDTQYF.